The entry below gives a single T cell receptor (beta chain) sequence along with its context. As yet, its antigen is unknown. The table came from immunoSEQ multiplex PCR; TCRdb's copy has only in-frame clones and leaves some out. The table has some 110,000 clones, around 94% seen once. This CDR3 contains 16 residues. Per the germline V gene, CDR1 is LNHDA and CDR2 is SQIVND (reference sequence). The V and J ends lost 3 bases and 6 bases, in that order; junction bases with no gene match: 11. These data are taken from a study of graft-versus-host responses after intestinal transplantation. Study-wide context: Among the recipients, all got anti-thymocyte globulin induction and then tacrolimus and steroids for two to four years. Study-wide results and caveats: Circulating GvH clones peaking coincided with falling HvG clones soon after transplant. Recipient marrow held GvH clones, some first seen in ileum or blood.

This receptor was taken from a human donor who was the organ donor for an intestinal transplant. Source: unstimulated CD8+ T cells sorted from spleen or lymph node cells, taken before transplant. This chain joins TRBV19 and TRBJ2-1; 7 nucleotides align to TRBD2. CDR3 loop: CASSIRDYGLSNEQFF. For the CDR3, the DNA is TGTGCCAGTAGTATTAGGGACTACGGTTTATCCAATGAGCAGTTCTTC.